This T cell receptor beta chain was obtained from a study of cytomegalovirus exposure and HLA in healthy donors. Overall study results and limits: Sequencing likely caused a cluster of highly shared sequence variants. Roughly uniform sequencing depth across donors was assumed, possibly incorrectly.

Primers for the PCR totalled 60 Vbeta and 13 Jbeta. The assay was immunoSEQ multiplex PCR, and TCRdb's table has in-frame clones only and misses some. Found here are about 120,000 clones, 70% to 85% of them singletons; the top ten hold around 4.2%. In regard to this clone: What it binds is unknown.

The sequence came from a woman aged 40 to 50 in good health and CMV-seropositive. The sequenced material came from PBMCs.

The CDR3 region is CASSDRDPWGTEAFF. Here the CDR3 DNA reads TGTGCCAGCAGCGACAGGGACCCTTGGGGAACTGAAGCTTTCTTT. This chain uses TRBV2 with TRBJ1-1; TRBD1 matches at 7 bases. V dropped 6 bases and J dropped 5; count of bases not matched to a gene: 12. The CDR3 consists of 15 residues. The V gene's germline CDR1 is SNHLY and CDR2 FYNNEI.